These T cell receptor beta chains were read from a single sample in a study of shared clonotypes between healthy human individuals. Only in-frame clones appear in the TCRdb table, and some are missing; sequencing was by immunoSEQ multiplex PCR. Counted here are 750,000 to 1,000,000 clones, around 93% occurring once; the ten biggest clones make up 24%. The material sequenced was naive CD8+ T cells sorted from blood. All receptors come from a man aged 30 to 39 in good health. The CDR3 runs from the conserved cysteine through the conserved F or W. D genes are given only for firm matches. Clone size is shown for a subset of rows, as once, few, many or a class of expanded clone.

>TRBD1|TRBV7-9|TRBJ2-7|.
TGTGCCAGCAGCTTACCGGGACAGGTCTACGAGCAGTACTTC
CASSLPGQVYEQYF
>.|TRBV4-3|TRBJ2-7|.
TGCGCCAGCAGCCAAGAATGGCAGGGGATTGTCTACGAGCAGTACTTC
CASSQEWQGIVYEQYF
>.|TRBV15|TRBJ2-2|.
TGTGCCACCGTTAGGAACACCGGGGAGCTGTTTTTT
CATVRNTGELFF
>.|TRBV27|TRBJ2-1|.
TGTGCCAGCAGTTTATCACGGAACAATGAGCAGTTCTTC
CASSLSRNNEQFF
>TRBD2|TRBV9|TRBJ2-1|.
TGTGCCAGCAGCGTAGAGCCCAGCGGGAGGGCCCGGAATGAGCAGTTCTTC
CASSVEPSGRARNEQFF
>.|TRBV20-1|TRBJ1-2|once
TGCAGTGCTAGTGTAAGAGGCTACACCTTC
CSASVRGYTF
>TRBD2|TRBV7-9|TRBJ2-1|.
TGTGCCAGCACCGGACTAGCGGGAGTAAATGAGCAGTTCTTC
CASTGLAGVNEQFF
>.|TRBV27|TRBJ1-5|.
TGTGCCAGCAGTTTAAGGGGCAGGGCTAGCAATCAGCCCCAGCATTTT
CASSLRGRASNQPQHF
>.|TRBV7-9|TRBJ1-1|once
TGTGCCAGCAGCCCCCCCCAGCTGCCGCCTCGAGCTTTCTTT
CASSPPQLPPRAFF
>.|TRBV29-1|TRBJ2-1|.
TGCAGCGTTACCGAGGCAGGAGGCACCTACAATGAGCAGTTCTTC
CSVTEAGGTYNEQFF
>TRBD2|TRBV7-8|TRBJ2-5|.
TGTGCCAGCAGCGAAGGGGTCCTTAGCGGGCCCCAACAAGAGACCCAGTACTTC
CASSEGVLSGPQQETQYF
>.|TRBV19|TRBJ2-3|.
TGTGCCACTCTATTTGGCACAGATACGCAGTATTTT
CATLFGTDTQYF
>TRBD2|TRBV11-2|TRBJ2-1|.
TGTGCCAGCAGCTTCCTTCTTGGGCTAGCGGGAGTGAGGGAGCAGTTCTTC
CASSFLLGLAGVREQFF
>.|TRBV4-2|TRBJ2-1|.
TGTGCCAGCAGCCAAGTGGGCGGTAATGAGCAGTTCTTC
CASSQVGGNEQFF
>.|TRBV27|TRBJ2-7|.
TGTGCCAGCAGTTTGCGGGGAGGTGAGCAGTACTTC
CASSLRGGEQYF
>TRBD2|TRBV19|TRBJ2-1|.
TGTGCCACCCTCATTGGGGCGACTAGCGAGCAGTTCTTC
CATLIGATSEQFF
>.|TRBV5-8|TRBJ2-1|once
TGTGCCAGCAGCTTGGCGGCAGGGCCAGGCGATGAGCAGTTCTTC
CASSLAAGPGDEQFF
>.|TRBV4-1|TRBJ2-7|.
TGCGCCAGCAGCCAAGCGAATAGCTACGAGCAGTACTTC
CASSQANSYEQYF